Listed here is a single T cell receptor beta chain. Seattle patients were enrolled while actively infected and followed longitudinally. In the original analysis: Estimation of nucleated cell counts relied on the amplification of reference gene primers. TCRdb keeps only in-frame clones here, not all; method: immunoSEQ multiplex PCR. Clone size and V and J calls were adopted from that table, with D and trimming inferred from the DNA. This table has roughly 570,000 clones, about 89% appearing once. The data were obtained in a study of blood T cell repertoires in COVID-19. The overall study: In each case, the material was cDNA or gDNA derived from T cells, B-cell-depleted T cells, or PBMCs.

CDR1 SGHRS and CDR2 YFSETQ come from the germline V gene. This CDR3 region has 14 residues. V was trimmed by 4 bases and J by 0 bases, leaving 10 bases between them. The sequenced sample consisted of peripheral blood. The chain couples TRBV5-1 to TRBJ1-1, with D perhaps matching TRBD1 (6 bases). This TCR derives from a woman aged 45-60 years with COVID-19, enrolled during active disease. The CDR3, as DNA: TGCGCCAGCAGCCCGGACAGAATGAACACTGAAGCTTTCTTT. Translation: CASSPDRMNTEAFF.